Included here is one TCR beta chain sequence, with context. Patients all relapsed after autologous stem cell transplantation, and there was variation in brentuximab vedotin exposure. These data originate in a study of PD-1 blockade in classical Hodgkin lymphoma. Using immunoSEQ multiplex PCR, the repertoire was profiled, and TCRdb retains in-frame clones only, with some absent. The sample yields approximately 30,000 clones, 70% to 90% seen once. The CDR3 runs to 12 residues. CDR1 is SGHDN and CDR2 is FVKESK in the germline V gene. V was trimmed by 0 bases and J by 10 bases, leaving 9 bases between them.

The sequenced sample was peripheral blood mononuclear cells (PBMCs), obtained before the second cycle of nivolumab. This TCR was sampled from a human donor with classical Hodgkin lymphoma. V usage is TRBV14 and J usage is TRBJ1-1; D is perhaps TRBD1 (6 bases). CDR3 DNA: TGTGCCAGCAGCCAAGAAACGACAGGAGCTTTCTTT. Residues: CASSQETTGAFF. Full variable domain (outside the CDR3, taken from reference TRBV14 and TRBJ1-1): EAGVTQFPSHSVIEKGQTVTLRCDPISGHDNLYWYRRVMGKEIKFLLHFVKESKQDESGMPNNRFLAERTGGTYSTLKVQPAELEDSGVYFCASSQETTGAFFGQGTRLTVV.